This T cell receptor (beta chain) was recorded in a study of T cell repertoires in cytomegalovirus infection. Remarks on this clonotype: Its matching antigen is unknown.

Via MiXCR, TCRdb re-called the reads, giving one row per CDR3 protein. The sample carries about half a million distinct CDR3 sequences, roughly 42% recorded once. Specimen: cultured PBMCs, collected from culture after CMV antigen stimulation. This clonotype was sampled from a human donor in good health (CMV status not recorded). Some clones in this sample may be carry-over from other donors' samples.

The CDR3: CSASKTSGSLYEQFF. The CDR3 bases are TGCAGTGCGAGTAAGACTAGCGGGAGTTTATATGAGCAGTTCTTC. The chain joins TRBV20-1 to TRBJ2-1, with 12 bases that match TRBD2. Germline CDR1 reads DFQATT; CDR2 reads SNEGSKA (reference sequence). The CDR3 covers 15 residues. J lost 8 bases, V lost 6 bases, and 11 bases had no gene match.